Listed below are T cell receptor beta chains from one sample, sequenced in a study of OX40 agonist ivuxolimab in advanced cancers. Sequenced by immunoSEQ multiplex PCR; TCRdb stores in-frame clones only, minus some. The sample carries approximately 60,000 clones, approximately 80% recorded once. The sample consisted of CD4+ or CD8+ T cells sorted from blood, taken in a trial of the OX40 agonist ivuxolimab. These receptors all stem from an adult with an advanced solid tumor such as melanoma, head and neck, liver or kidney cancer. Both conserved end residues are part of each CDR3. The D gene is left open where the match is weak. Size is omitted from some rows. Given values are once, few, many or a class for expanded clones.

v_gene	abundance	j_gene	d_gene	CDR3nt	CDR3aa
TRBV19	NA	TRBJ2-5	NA	TGTGCCAGTACGGTGGAGACCCAGTACTTC	CASTVETQYF
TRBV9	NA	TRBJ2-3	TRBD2	TGTGCCAGCAGCGTACTAGCGGGGGGGCCTGGCGACACAGATACGCAGTATTTT	CASSVLAGGPGDTDTQYF
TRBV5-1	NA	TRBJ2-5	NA	TGCGCCAGCTGCCGGGGGGCCCCCGGGATGGAGACCCAGTACTTC	CASCRGAPGMETQYF
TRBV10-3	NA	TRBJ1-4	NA	TGTGCCATCAGTGAGCCCAGAAATGAAAAACTGTTTTTT	CAISEPRNEKLFF
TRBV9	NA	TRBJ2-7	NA	TGTGCCAGCAGCGTAGATCTAGGGGGCTACGAGCAGTACTTC	CASSVDLGGYEQYF
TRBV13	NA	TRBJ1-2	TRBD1	TGTGCCAGACGCGAGGGACAGGGGAATGGCTACACCTTC	CARREGQGNGYTF
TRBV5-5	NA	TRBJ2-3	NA	TGTGCCAGCAGCTTATGGCAGAGCACAGATACGCAGTATTTT	CASSLWQSTDTQYF
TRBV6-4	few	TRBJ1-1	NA	TGTGCCAGCAGTAGACAGACGGGCACTGAAGCTTTCTTT	CASSRQTGTEAFF
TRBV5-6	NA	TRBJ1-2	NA	TGTGCCAGCACCGCCGTGGGCACCTTAATTAACTATGGCTACACCTTC	CASTAVGTLINYGYTF
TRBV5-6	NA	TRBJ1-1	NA	TGTGCCAGCAGCTTGGCCCCGGTAGGGACTGAAGCTTTCTTT	CASSLAPVGTEAFF
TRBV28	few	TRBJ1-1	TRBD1	TGTGCCAGCACCCCCGGGACAGGGAAGGAAGCTTTCTTT	CASTPGTGKEAFF
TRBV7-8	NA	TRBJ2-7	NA	TGTGCCAGCAGCTTAGCGGGTTTACACGAGCAGTACTTC	CASSLAGLHEQYF
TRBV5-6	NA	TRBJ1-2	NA	TGTGCCAGCAGCTTGGGGGACTATGGCTACACCTTC	CASSLGDYGYTF
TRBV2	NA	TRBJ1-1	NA	TGTGCCAGCCGTGCGAAAGGGTACATGAACACTGAAGCTTTCTTT	CASRAKGYMNTEAFF
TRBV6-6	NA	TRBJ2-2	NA	TGTGCCAGCAGGCCCCCTGGTCAGGGGATCACCGGGGAGCTGTTTTTT	CASRPPGQGITGELFF
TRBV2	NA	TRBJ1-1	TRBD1	TGTGCCTTAGGACAGGGGCACACTGAAGCTTTCTTT	CALGQGHTEAFF
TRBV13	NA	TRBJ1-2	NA	TGTGCCAGCAGCCTGCGACGGGGGAACTATGGCTACACCTTC	CASSLRRGNYGYTF
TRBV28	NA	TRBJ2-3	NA	TGTGCCAGCAGTCCCATAGCTTGGCCTCTTCGCACAGATACGCAGTATTTT	CASSPIAWPLRTDTQYF
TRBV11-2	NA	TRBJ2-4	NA	TGTGCCAGCAGCTTAGACAGGGTCAAAAACATTCAGTACTTC	CASSLDRVKNIQYF
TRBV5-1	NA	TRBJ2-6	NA	TGCGCCAGCAGCTCCCCGACCCTAGCGGGGGCCAACGTCCTGACTTTC	CASSSPTLAGANVLTF
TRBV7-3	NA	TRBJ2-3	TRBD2	TGTGCCAGCAGCTTCGGGACTAGCGGGGATACGCAGTATTTT	CASSFGTSGDTQYF
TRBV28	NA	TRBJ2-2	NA	TGTGCCAGCAGTTCGAGAACCGGGGAGCTGTTTTTT	CASSSRTGELFF
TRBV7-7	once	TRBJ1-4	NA	TGTGCCAGCAGCTTAACTCAGGGATTTCATGAAAAACTGTTTTTT	CASSLTQGFHEKLFF
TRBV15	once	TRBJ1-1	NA	TGTGCCACCAGCAGAGATCGGGTCCGGGCCAGGCTCACTGAAGCTTTCTTT	CATSRDRVRARLTEAFF
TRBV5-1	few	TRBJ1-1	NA	TGCGCCAGCAGCTTGTCGAGCAGGACCACTGAAGCTTTCTTT	CASSLSSRTTEAFF
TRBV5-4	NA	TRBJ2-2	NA	TGTGCCAGCAGCTTGGTTAGGTTGGGTTTAGACACCGGGGAGCTGTTTTTT	CASSLVRLGLDTGELFF
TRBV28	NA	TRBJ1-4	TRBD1	TGTGCCAGCAGTTTATCAACCGGGACAGCCCATGAAAAACTGTTTTTT	CASSLSTGTAHEKLFF
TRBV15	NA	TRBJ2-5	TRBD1	TGTGCCACCAGCCCTGGACAGGGGGCGGTTCAAGAGACCCAGTACTTC	CATSPGQGAVQETQYF
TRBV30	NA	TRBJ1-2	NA	TGTGCCTGGAGACGGGGGCTTTACTATGGCTACACCTTC	CAWRRGLYYGYTF
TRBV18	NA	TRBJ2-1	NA	TGTGCCAGCTCACCAAGGAGGCGCGAGGTCAATGAGCAGTTCTTC	CASSPRRREVNEQFF
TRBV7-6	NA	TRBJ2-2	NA	TGTGCCAGCAGCCTAGACAATCCCGGGGGGAACACCGGGGAGCTGTTTTTT	CASSLDNPGGNTGELFF
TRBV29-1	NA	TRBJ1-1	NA	TGCAGCGTTGTGGACAGCCGGAACACTGAAGCTTTCTTT	CSVVDSRNTEAFF
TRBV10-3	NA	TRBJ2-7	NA	TGTGCCATCAGTGAGGGAGGAGATCCATACTTC	CAISEGGDPYF
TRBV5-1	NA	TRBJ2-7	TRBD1	TGCGCCAGCAGCTTGGCCCTCCTCCGGGACAGCTCCTACGAGCAGTACTTC	CASSLALLRDSSYEQYF
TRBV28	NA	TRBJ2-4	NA	TGTGCCAGCAGTCGGGCTCAAAACATTCAGTACTTC	CASSRAQNIQYF
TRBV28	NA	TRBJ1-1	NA	TGTGCCAGCAGTTTGTCCGGACGGGTGAACACTGAAGCTTTCTTT	CASSLSGRVNTEAFF
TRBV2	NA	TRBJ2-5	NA	TGTGCCAGCATGTACCAAGAGACCCAGTACTTC	CASMYQETQYF
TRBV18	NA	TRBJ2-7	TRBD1	TGTGCCAGCGCCCGGGACAGGGTCGAGCAGTACTTC	CASARDRVEQYF
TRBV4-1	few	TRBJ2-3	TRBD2	TGCGCCAGCAGCCTAACTAGCGGGAGGGCCGGCACAGATACGCAGTATTTT	CASSLTSGRAGTDTQYF
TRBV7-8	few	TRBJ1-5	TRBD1	TGTGCCACCAGGGGGGACAGGGCGGAACCCCAGCATTTT	CATRGDRAEPQHF
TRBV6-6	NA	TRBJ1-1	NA	TGTGCCAGCAGTTACTTGGCCCAGAAAAACACTGAAGCTTTCTTT	CASSYLAQKNTEAFF
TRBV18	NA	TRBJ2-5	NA	TGTGCCAGCTCCCCTCAATGGGATGGGCAAGAGACCCAGTACTTC	CASSPQWDGQETQYF
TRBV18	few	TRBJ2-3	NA	TGTGCCAGCTCACCATTGGAGAGAGGGCGCACAGATACGCAGTATTTT	CASSPLERGRTDTQYF
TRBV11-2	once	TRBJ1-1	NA	TGTGCCAGCAGCTTAGATTGGCCCACTGAAGCTTTCTTT	CASSLDWPTEAFF
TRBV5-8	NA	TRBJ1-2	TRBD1	TGTGCCAGCAGCAACCCTGACAGGGAGGGCTATGGCTACACCTTC	CASSNPDREGYGYTF
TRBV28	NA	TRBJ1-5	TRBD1	TGTGCCAGCAGTTTAGCCGGACAGGGGCGTTTTCAGCCCCAGCATTTT	CASSLAGQGRFQPQHF
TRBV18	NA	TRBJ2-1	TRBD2	TGTGCCAGCTCACCACCCTTGGGCGGGAGCTACAATGAGCAGTTCTTC	CASSPPLGGSYNEQFF
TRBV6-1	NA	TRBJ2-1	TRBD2	TGTGCCAGCAGGGCCAAACGGGGAGGGTACAATGAGCAGTTCTTC	CASRAKRGGYNEQFF
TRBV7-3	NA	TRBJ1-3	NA	TGTGCCAGCAGCCGGGGAGGTGGTAACACCATATATTTT	CASSRGGGNTIYF
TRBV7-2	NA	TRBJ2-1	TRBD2	TGTGCCAGCAGCCTGACTAGCGGGGGGGCGCGTGAGCAGTTCTTC	CASSLTSGGAREQFF
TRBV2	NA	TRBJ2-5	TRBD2	TGTGCCAGCAGTTTAGCGGGGACCCAAGAGACCCAGTACTTC	CASSLAGTQETQYF
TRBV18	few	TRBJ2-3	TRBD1	TGTGCCAGCTCACCACCGGTCCCGGGACAGGGGCCCCACACAGATACGCAGTATTTT	CASSPPVPGQGPHTDTQYF
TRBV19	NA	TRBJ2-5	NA	TGTGCCAGTAGTATAAGGTCGTGGGAGACCCAGTACTTC	CASSIRSWETQYF
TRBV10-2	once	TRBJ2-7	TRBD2	TGCGCCAGCAGTGAGTTCGGTAGCGGGAGTCCCTACGAGCAGTACTTC	CASSEFGSGSPYEQYF
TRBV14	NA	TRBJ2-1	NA	TGTGCCAGCAGCCGACACCGGAGGCTCGACGAGCAGTTCTTC	CASSRHRRLDEQFF
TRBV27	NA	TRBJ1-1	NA	TGTGCCAGCAGTCCCCAGGGACGGCGAGCGCGGGCTGAAGCTTTCTTT	CASSPQGRRARAEAFF
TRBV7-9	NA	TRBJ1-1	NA	TGTGCCAGCAGCTTAGCCTCGATTGGCTCGATGAACACTGAAGCTTTCTTT	CASSLASIGSMNTEAFF
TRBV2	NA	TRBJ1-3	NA	TGTGCCAGCAGGGGGACTGCCTTCTCTGGAAACACCATATATTTT	CASRGTAFSGNTIYF
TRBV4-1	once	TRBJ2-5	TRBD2	TGCGCCAGCAGCCACCCGACTAGCGGCCAAGAGACCCAGTACTTC	CASSHPTSGQETQYF
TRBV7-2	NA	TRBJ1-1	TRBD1	TGTGCCAGCAGCTGGGGACAGGGAAGGGACACTGAAGCTTTCTTT	CASSWGQGRDTEAFF